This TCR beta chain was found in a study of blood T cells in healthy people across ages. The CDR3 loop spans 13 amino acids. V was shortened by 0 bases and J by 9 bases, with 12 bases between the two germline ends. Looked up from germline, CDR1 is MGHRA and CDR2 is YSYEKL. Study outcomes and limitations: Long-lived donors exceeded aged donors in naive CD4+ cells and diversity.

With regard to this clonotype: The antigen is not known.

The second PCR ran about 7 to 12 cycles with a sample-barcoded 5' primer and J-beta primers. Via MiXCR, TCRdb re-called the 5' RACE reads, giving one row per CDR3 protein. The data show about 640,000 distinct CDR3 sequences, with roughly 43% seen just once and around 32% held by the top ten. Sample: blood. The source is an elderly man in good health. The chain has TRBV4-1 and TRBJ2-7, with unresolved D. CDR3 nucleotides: TGCGCCAGCAGCCAAGATCTCGAACCAAGGCAGTACTTC. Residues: CASSQDLEPRQYF.